This record covers a single TCR beta chain. As yet, its antigen is unknown. The Oncomine TCR Beta short-read assay sequenced DNA from cultured CD4+ T cells. One entry per CDR3 protein results from TCRdb running MiXCR on the PCR reads. The sample shows roughly 14,000 distinct CDR3 sequences, about 60% of them seen only once. These data originate in a study of vaccination and CD4 T cells after COVID-19. Treatment in this sample: 10-day PBMC culture with coronavirus spike peptide pools or control peptides (ViraFEST assay). The ends were cut back, 0 bases at V and 1 base at J, with 10 bases in the middle. The CDR3 totals 16 residues. Germline V gene lookup returns CDR1 LNHDA and CDR2 SQIVND (reference sequence).

Sample: CD4+ T cells from blood, cultured in vitro. The chain carries TRBV19 and TRBJ1-5; no clear D gene. The source is a human donor who had recovered from COVID-19. The DNA for the CDR3 is TGTGCCAGTAGTATAGATCAGTGGCGGAGCAATCAGCCCCAGCATTTT. Amino acids: CASSIDQWRSNQPQHF. Full variable domain (missing parts from reference TRBV19 and TRBJ1-5): DGGITQSPKYLFRKEGQNVTLSCEQNLNHDAMYWYRQDPGQGLRLIYYSQIVNDFQKGDIAEGYSVSREKKESFPLTVTSAQKNPTAFYLCASSIDQWRSNQPQHFGDGTRLSIL.